The following is a T cell receptor beta chain sequence with its context. Its antigen is unknown. This sample also contains other DNA sequences that code for the same CDR3. This specimen belongs to a study of shared clonotypes between healthy human individuals. CDR3 length: 11 residues. Per the germline V gene, CDR1 is MDHEN and CDR2 is SYDVKM. V was cut by 2 bases and J by 3 bases, with 1 base left in between. Findings of the study overall: Sampling used blood alone; tissue repertoires probably differ.

Across several immunoSEQ plates, the genomic DNA of each subset was split evenly. The replicate PCRs on unsorted PBMC were given 300 ng DNA, which is 27,000 or so T cell genomes. Unsorted PBMC DNA sequencing spanned ten immunoSEQ deep assay plates. The protocol was immunoSEQ multiplex PCR, while the TCRdb copy is restricted to in-frame clones and leaves out a portion. The data hold about 470,000 clones, with 79% observed a single time. This clonotype originated in a woman between 40 and 50 years old in good health. Some clones in this sample may be carry-over from other donors' samples. The sample was PBMCs. This chain connects TRBV28 to TRBJ1-2; D is unresolved. CDR3 sequence (DNA): TGTGCCAGCAGTTTAGACTATGGCTACACCTTC. Protein sequence: CASSLDYGYTF.